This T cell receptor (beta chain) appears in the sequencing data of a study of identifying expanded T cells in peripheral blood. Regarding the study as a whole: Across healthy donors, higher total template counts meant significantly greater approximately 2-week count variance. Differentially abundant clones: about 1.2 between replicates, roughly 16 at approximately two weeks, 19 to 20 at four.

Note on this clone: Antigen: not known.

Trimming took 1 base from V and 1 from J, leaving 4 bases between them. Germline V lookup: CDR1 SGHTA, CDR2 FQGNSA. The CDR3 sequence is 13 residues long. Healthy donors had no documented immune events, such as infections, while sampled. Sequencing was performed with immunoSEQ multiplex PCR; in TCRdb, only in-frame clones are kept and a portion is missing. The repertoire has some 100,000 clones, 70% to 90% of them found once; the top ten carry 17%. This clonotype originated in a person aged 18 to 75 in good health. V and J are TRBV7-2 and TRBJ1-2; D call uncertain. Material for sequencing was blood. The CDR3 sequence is CASSLGINYGYTF. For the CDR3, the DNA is TGTGCCAGCAGCTTAGGGATTAACTATGGCTACACCTTC.